The T cell receptor beta chain under discussion was sequenced for a study of T-cell memory formation after mild COVID-19. In the study overall: The TCR clusters were mostly specific to one donor. Findings of the study overall: Prior to infection, memory already included some responding clones, suggesting cross-reactive memory joined.

Trimming removed 7 bases at V and 7 bases at J, with 17 bases between. From germline, CDR1 is MNHEY and CDR2 SVGEGT. The CDR3 runs to 14 residues. Using its own MiXCR run on the 5' RACE reads, TCRdb lists one record per CDR3 protein. The sample has hundreds of thousands of distinct CDR3 sequences, 25% to 30% seen once; the top ten hold 13%. Worth noting for this clonotype: Antigen specificity is unknown.

This TCR derives from an adult woman who had mild COVID-19 (a few samples of this study predate the infection). Cell type and time point are not known. The J gene is TRBJ2-1, the V gene TRBV6-2 or TRBV6-3, with a weak D call TRBD2 (7 bases). The material sequenced was PBMCs or a T cell subset sorted from them (not recorded which). The CDR3 region has the DNA TGTGCCAGCACCTACCTGGGGGGGCGTAATGAGCAGTTCTTC. Its translation is CASTYLGGRNEQFF.